Shown below are 20 T cell receptor beta chains from a single sample sequenced in a study of T cells after yellow fever vaccination. TCRdb passed the 5' RACE reads through MiXCR, listing each CDR3 protein once. The sample shows some 600,000 distinct CDR3 sequences, approximately 13% of them seen only once. Specimen: PBMCs, collected on the day of the yellow fever booster vaccination. The receptors come from a man aged 25-45 years who received the YFV17D yellow fever vaccine.

This clonotype was observed a few times. The genes are TRBV12-3 or TRBV12-4 and TRBJ2-1; TRBD2 matches at 9 bases. The CDR3 is made up of 14 amino acids. The V gene end was trimmed by 9 bases and the J gene end by 6 bases; junction bases not matched to a gene: 9. The CDR3 region has the DNA TGTGCCAGAATAGAGAGCGGGAGGTTCAATGAGCAGTTCTTC. It specifies CARIESGRFNEQFF.

This clonotype has a handful of counts. V and J are TRBV5-1 and TRBJ1-2; 7 bases line up with TRBD1. Germline CDR1 and CDR2: SGHRS and YFSETQ. The junction had 14 bases not matched to a gene; V was cut back by 4 bases and J by 8 bases. This CDR3 is 15 amino acids long. This CDR3 is CASSPNLDRTGGYTF. The CDR3 DNA sequence: TGCGCCAGCAGCCCTAACCTGGACAGGACAGGCGGCTACACCTTC.

This clonotype was counted only a few times. The rearrangement joins TRBV20-1 to TRBJ2-1, with D possibly TRBD2 on 5 matching bases. Germline V gene lookup returns CDR1 DFQATT and CDR2 SNEGSKA (reference sequence). The germline V and J ends were trimmed by 2 bases and 7 bases, with 21 bases remaining between them. CDR3 length: 16 residues. CDR3 DNA sequence: TGCAGTGCTAGAAACCCGGCGGGCACCTCGTGGAATGAGCAGTTCTTC. Its translation is CSARNPAGTSWNEQFF.

The chain's CDR3 is CASSYSTRGRGSSLIYGYTF. The CDR3 DNA sequence: TGTGCCAGCAGTTACTCGACCAGGGGGAGGGGGTCATCCCTCATCTATGGCTACACCTTC. This chain connects TRBV6-2 or TRBV6-3 to TRBJ1-2, with 7 nucleotides matching TRBD1. The CDR3 runs to 20 residues. J gave up 4 bases and V 0 bases, and 20 bases lay outside the gene matches. The germline gives CDR1 MNHEY, CDR2 SVGEGT.

In its sample, this clonotype was seen a few times. The chain is built from TRBV24-1 and TRBJ2-1; 7 positions match TRBD1. Germline CDR1 KGHDR, CDR2 SFDVKD. V dropped 4 bases and J dropped 8; count of bases not matched to a gene: 16. CDR3 length: 17 amino acids. The CDR3 protein is CATSDPGQPTQLDEQFF. CDR3 DNA: TGTGCCACCAGTGACCCGGGACAGCCTACCCAACTGGATGAGCAGTTCTTC.

There are a few counts of this clonotype. This chain links TRBV20-1 with TRBJ2-4; no clear D gene. The CDR3 extends over 13 amino acids. With 8 bases removed from V and 0 bases from J, the gap between germline ends came to 11 bases. Germline V gene sequence: CDR1 DFQATT, CDR2 SNEGSKA (reference sequence). In DNA, the CDR3 is TGCAGTTCCCAGTCCTCAGCCAAAAACATTCAGTACTTC. Its protein is CSSQSSAKNIQYF.

This clonotype was seen a handful of times. The CDR3 reads CASSEKARVGGANVLTF. Written as DNA, the CDR3 is TGTGCCAGCAGTGAAAAGGCACGGGTCGGCGGGGCCAACGTCCTGACTTTC. The chain carries TRBV6-1 and TRBJ2-6, with D uncertain. Trimming removed 2 bases from V and 4 bases from J, with 15 bases in between. The CDR3 spans 17 residues. Germline V gene lookup returns CDR1 MNHNS and CDR2 SASEGT.

This clonotype occurred a few times. The chain recombines TRBV6-4 with TRBJ1-2, with D maybe TRBD1 (6 bases). Trimming cost V 3 bases and J 7 bases, with 15 bases left between them. The CDR3 has 14 residues. The germline V gene encodes CDR1 MRHNA and CDR2 SNTAGT. This CDR3 reads CASSDGGTSGGYTF. For the CDR3, the DNA is TGTGCCAGCAGTGATGGCGGGACATCAGGTGGCTACACCTTC.

This clonotype was counted many times. The J gene is TRBJ2-7, the V gene TRBV5-5, with 8 positions matching TRBD2. After removal of 1 base from V and 3 bases from J, the junction contained 9 bases not matched to a gene. CDR3 length: 16 residues. Germline lookup yields CDR1 SGHKS and CDR2 YYEKEE (reference sequence). For the CDR3, the DNA is TGTGCCAGCAGCTTGCCCAGCGGGAGTATAGGCTACGAGCAGTACTTC. It encodes CASSLPSGSIGYEQYF.

This clonotype was found a few times. The CDR3 nucleotides read TGTGCCAGCTCACCCCTAGCGGGACCCGGCGAGCAGTACTTC. Protein: CASSPLAGPGEQYF. V is TRBV18 and J is TRBJ2-7, with 9 bases lining up with TRBD2. Per the germline V gene, CDR1 is KGHSH and CDR2 is LQKENI. The V segment lost 3 bases and the J segment 6 bases; nucleotides outside the gene matches: 6. This CDR3 spans 14 amino acids.

The genes are TRBV6-5 and TRBJ2-1, with D unresolved. CDR3 length equals 15 residues. V was shortened by 0 bases and J by 7 bases, with 13 bases between the two germline ends. Germline loops: CDR1 MNHEY, CDR2 SVGAGI. The CDR3 spells CASSYSISGKNEQFF. CDR3 nucleotides: TGTGCCAGCAGTTACTCGATCAGTGGGAAAAATGAGCAGTTCTTC.

The rearrangement joins TRBV6-5 to TRBJ2-1; maybe TRBD2 (5 bases). This CDR3 region has 15 residues. From germline, CDR1 is MNHEY and CDR2 SVGAGI. The ends were cut back, 2 bases at V and 0 bases at J, with 8 bases in the middle. The CDR3 nucleotides are TGTGCCAGCAGTTACCGGCGGGCCTCCTACAATGAGCAGTTCTTC. It yields the protein CASSYRRASYNEQFF.

This clonotype was seen a handful of times. As DNA, the CDR3 is TGTGCCAGCAGTAACTGGGGGATGAGTGGAAACACCATATATTTT. This sequence encodes CASSNWGMSGNTIYF. The chain combines TRBV12-3 or TRBV12-4 with TRBJ1-3, with D possibly TRBD1 on 5 matching bases. V was shortened by 5 bases and J by 3 bases, with 14 bases between the two germline ends. There are 15 residues in the CDR3.

In this sample, this clonotype turned up a few times. The chain carries TRBV5-1 and TRBJ2-1; weak D call: TRBD1 (6 bases). The CDR3 length is 12 residues. The germline gives CDR1 SGHRS, CDR2 YFSETQ. V lost 5 bases, J lost 4 bases, and 7 bases lay in between. The CDR3 nucleotides are TGCGCCAGCAGACAGGGTTACAATGAGCAGTTCTTC. Residues: CASRQGYNEQFF.

This clonotype was seen many times. The chain's CDR3 is CASSRDRAYNEQFF. The DNA for the CDR3 is TGTGCCAGCAGCCGGGACAGGGCCTACAATGAGCAGTTCTTC. V and J are TRBV14 and TRBJ2-1; 9 bases line up with TRBD1. The germline CDR1 and CDR2 sequences are SGHDN and FVKESK. The CDR3 has 14 amino acids. The trim removed 4 bases at V and 2 bases at J, leaving 0 bases unmatched.

The sample holds a few counts of this clonotype. The gene calls are TRBV6-2 or TRBV6-3 and TRBJ2-7; D is undetermined. Trimming cost V 5 bases and J 0 bases, with 17 bases left between them. The CDR3 covers 16 residues. Germline V CDR1 and CDR2: MNHEY, SVGEGT. CDR3 DNA sequence: TGTGCCAGCAGTGGGTATGAACAAAGGTTCTCCTACGAGCAGTACTTC. This codes for CASSGYEQRFSYEQYF.

There are many counts of this clonotype. CDR3 coding DNA: TGCGCCAGCAGCTCATGGACAGGGAGCTCCTACGAGCAGTACTTC. Encoded protein: CASSSWTGSSYEQYF. The chain links TRBV5-1 to TRBJ2-7; TRBD1 aligns across 8 bases. V lost 3 bases, J lost 0 bases, and 5 bases stayed unmatched. This CDR3 spans 15 amino acids. Germline V CDR1 and CDR2: SGHRS, YFSETQ.

This clonotype was seen only a few times. The gene calls are TRBV4-3 and TRBJ1-6, with D hard to call. CDR3 length: 17 amino acids. V was clipped by 1 base and J by 1 base, with 11 bases between them. The germline V gene has CDR1 LGHNA and CDR2 YSLEER. CDR3 sequence (DNA): TGCGCCAGCAGCCAAGCCAGGTCGGCGTCCTATAATTCACCCCTCCACTTT. It yields the protein CASSQARSASYNSPLHF.

This clonotype was recorded a few times. The chain is built from TRBV20-1 and TRBJ2-2; D is ambiguous. The CDR3 runs 14 residues. The germline gives CDR1 DFQATT, CDR2 SNEGSKA (reference sequence). V gave up 3 bases and J gave up 1 base, with 9 bases separating them. The CDR3 bases are TGCAGTGCTAGCGGCCAGTGGAACACCGGGGAGCTGTTTTTT. Encoded protein: CSASGQWNTGELFF.

This clonotype appeared many times. The V call is TRBV20-1, the J call TRBJ2-7; TRBD2 agrees at 9 bases. CDR1 and CDR2 (germline): DFQATT, SNEGSKA (reference sequence). V lost 6 bases, J lost 4 bases, and 10 bases stayed unmatched. CDR3 length: 14 residues. Here the CDR3 reads CSARRPSGGYEQYF. The CDR3 bases are TGCAGTGCCAGAAGACCGAGCGGGGGGTACGAGCAGTACTTC.